Sequencing of this T cell receptor beta chain was carried out in a study of blood T cell repertoires in COVID-19. Repertoires were generated with immunoSEQ multiplex PCR, while TCRdb's copy carries only in-frame clones and drops some. The sample has under 450,000 clones, 87% seen once; the top ten hold approximately 3.1%. The CDR3 consists of 14 residues. Trimming stripped 3 bases from V and 1 base from J, with 10 bases between. Germline values: CDR1 LNHDA, CDR2 SQIVND (reference sequence). The sequenced material came from PBMCs or T cells enriched from blood (not recorded which). This clonotype originated in a woman aged 25 to 39 who had recovered from COVID-19. The chain couples TRBV19 to TRBJ2-7; D is possibly TRBD2 (5 bases). This CDR3 is CASSIPGMSYEQYF. Written as DNA, the CDR3 is TGTGCCAGTAGTATCCCGGGAATGTCCTACGAGCAGTACTTC. Complete variable domain (other parts from reference TRBV19 and TRBJ2-7): DGGITQSPKYLFRKEGQNVTLSCEQNLNHDAMYWYRQDPGQGLRLIYYSQIVNDFQKGDIAEGYSVSREKKESFPLTVTSAQKNPTAFYLCASSIPGMSYEQYFGPGTRLTVT.